The subject of this entry is one T cell receptor (beta chain). The antigen is unknown. TCRdb re-analysed the 5' RACE reads in MiXCR, keeping a single row per CDR3 protein. The sample lists more than 1.5 million distinct CDR3 sequences; around a third were seen once. This CDR3 region has 15 residues. The V segment lost 3 bases and the J segment 4 bases; nucleotides outside the gene matches: 7. The data were obtained in a study of identical twins. Study findings and constraints: Beta clonotypes that were abundant in cord blood contained fewer insertions, a pattern absent from memory repertoires. Findings depended on cross-sectional statistics rather than tracking the same donors.

Sequencing used cord blood. The sequence came from a newborn girl in good health. This chain uses TRBV12-3 or TRBV12-4 with TRBJ1-1; 8 nucleotides match TRBD1. The CDR3 DNA is TGTGCCAGCAGTTTTTCCCTTACAGGGGGCACTGAAGCTTTCTTT. Translation: CASSFSLTGGTEAFF.